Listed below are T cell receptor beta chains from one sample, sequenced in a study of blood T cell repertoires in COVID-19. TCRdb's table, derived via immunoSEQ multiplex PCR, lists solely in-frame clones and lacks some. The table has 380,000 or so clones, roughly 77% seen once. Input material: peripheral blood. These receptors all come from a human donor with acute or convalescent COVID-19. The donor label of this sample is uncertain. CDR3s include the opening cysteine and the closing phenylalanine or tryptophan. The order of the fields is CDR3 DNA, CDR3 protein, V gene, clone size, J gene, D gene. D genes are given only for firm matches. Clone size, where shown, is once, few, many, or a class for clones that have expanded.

TGCAGCGCAATGACAGGGACTGACTATGGCTACACCTTC | CSAMTGTDYGYTF | TRBV29-1 | . | TRBJ1-2 | TRBD1
TGTGCCAGTAGTATTCAGCCAGGGGCCCCCTACGAGCAGTACTTC | CASSIQPGAPYEQYF | TRBV19 | . | TRBJ2-7 | .
TGTGCCAGCGGGAGGGCAACTAATGAAAAACTGTTTTTT | CASGRATNEKLFF | TRBV4-2 | . | TRBJ1-4 | .
TGTGCCAGTACCCAGCGCGCTGGTTACACTGAAGCTTTCTTT | CASTQRAGYTEAFF | TRBV19 | . | TRBJ1-1 | .
TGTGCCAGCAGGCGCGGGGCTAGCGGGGGGAACACCGGGGAGCTGTTTTTT | CASRRGASGGNTGELFF | TRBV7-9 | . | TRBJ2-2 | TRBD2
TGTGCCAGCAGCTTAGGGGCAGCCTATAGACCAAATGAAGCTTTCTTT | CASSLGAAYRPNEAFF | TRBV7-6 | . | TRBJ1-1 | .
TGTGCCAGCAGTAGACGACAGAACACTGAAGCTTTCTTT | CASSRRQNTEAFF | TRBV7-8 | few | TRBJ1-1 | .
TGTGCCAGCAGCTTGGTAGCGTTCGACACCGGGGAGCTGTTTTTT | CASSLVAFDTGELFF | TRBV5-5 | . | TRBJ2-2 | .
TGTGCCTGGAGTGTAGGGGAAATGATCAGCTACACCTTC | CAWSVGEMISYTF | TRBV30 | . | TRBJ1-2 | .
TGTGCCAGCAGAAACGGTGGGCAGGCCTATGGCTACACCTTC | CASRNGGQAYGYTF | TRBV6-5 | once | TRBJ1-2 | .
TGCAGCGTTGAAGTTAAGGGGGCTTGGGGCTACACCTTC | CSVEVKGAWGYTF | TRBV29-1 | once | TRBJ1-2 | TRBD1
TGTGCCAGCAGCCTGACAGTCGGTTCGATCGGGGAGCTGTTTTTT | CASSLTVGSIGELFF | TRBV3-1/TRBV3-2 | once | TRBJ2-2 | .
TGTGCCAGCAACACCGAATACGAAAAACTGTTTTTT | CASNTEYEKLFF | TRBV6-5 | . | TRBJ1-4 | .
TGCGCCAGCAGCCCAGGGGACGCGAGCTCTGGAAACACCATATATTTT | CASSPGDASSGNTIYF | TRBV5-1 | . | TRBJ1-3 | .
TGTGCCAGCAGCCTGACAGGGGGCTTCACTGAAGCTTTCTTT | CASSLTGGFTEAFF | TRBV13 | . | TRBJ1-1 | TRBD1
TGTGCCAGCTCACCGGACAGGAGATATGGCTACACCTTC | CASSPDRRYGYTF | TRBV18 | . | TRBJ1-2 | TRBD1
TGTGCCAGCAGCCGTCAAACTACGTACCAAGAGACCCAGTACTTC | CASSRQTTYQETQYF | TRBV5-5 | once | TRBJ2-5 | .
TGTGCCAGCAGCCCAAGGGGACAGGGACAAGCTTTCTTT | CASSPRGQGQAFF | TRBV5-4 | . | TRBJ1-1 | TRBD1
TGTGCCAGCGGCCTGGTCTATTCACCCCTCCACTTT | CASGLVYSPLHF | TRBV12-3/TRBV12-4 | . | TRBJ1-6 | .
TGTGCCGGGACCACAGGGTTGAGTCAAGAGACCCAGTACTTC | CAGTTGLSQETQYF | TRBV30 | once | TRBJ2-5 | .
TGCAGCGTTGAATCCTGGACAGGCCCCTCTGGAAACACCATATATTTT | CSVESWTGPSGNTIYF | TRBV29-1 | . | TRBJ1-3 | TRBD1
TGCGCCAGCAGCCAAGAAGGGGACAGGCCCTCAGCTGGCTACACCTTC | CASSQEGDRPSAGYTF | TRBV4-1 | . | TRBJ1-2 | TRBD1
TGTGCCAGCAGCGTAGTAGCTGGCGGGGAGCTGTTTTTT | CASSVVAGGELFF | TRBV9 | . | TRBJ2-2 | .
TGTGCCAGCAGCAGGACAGGATACGAGCAGTACTTC | CASSRTGYEQYF | TRBV7-8 | . | TRBJ2-7 | TRBD1
TGTGCCAGCAATGGACAGGGGAGTTTTGAAAAACTGTTTTTT | CASNGQGSFEKLFF | TRBV6-5 | . | TRBJ1-4 | TRBD1
TGTGCCATCAGTGAGGCGGGGTACACTGAAGCTTTCTTT | CAISEAGYTEAFF | TRBV10-3 | . | TRBJ1-1 | .
TGTGCCAGCAGCCAAGCAGGCTCTTGGACGCAGTATTTT | CASSQAGSWTQYF | TRBV16 | . | TRBJ2-3 | .
TGTGCCAGCAGCACAGCCTTCCTAGCGGGGCAAGAGACCCAGTACTTC | CASSTAFLAGQETQYF | TRBV7-2 | . | TRBJ2-5 | TRBD2
TGTGCCAGCAGTCTCTCAGGGGTTGGGGCTTTCTTT | CASSLSGVGAFF | TRBV6-6 | . | TRBJ1-1 | .
TGTGCCAGCAATTCCTACAGCAATCAGCCCCAGCATTTT | CASNSYSNQPQHF | TRBV2 | . | TRBJ1-5 | .
TGTGCCAGCAGCTCGGACAGGGCTATCTATAATTCACCCCTCCACTTT | CASSSDRAIYNSPLHF | TRBV11-2 | . | TRBJ1-6 | TRBD1
TGTGCCAGCAGCTCCCTGGGGGCAGGGAACACTGAAGCTTTCTTT | CASSSLGAGNTEAFF | TRBV7-6 | . | TRBJ1-1 | .
TGCGCCAGCAGTGAGTGGGGACAGGGCACAGGTCAGCCCCAGCATTTT | CASSEWGQGTGQPQHF | TRBV10-2 | . | TRBJ1-5 | TRBD1
TGTGCCAGCAGTGTTGCCCGGGTTAATGAAAAACTGTTTTTT | CASSVARVNEKLFF | TRBV2 | . | TRBJ1-4 | .
TGTGCCAGCAGCTTGGTCGTAGCGGGGGCCCAAGAGACCCAGTACTTC | CASSLVVAGAQETQYF | TRBV5-5 | . | TRBJ2-5 | TRBD2
TGTGCCAGCGGTATCGGGATCCTACAAGAGACCCAGTACTTC | CASGIGILQETQYF | TRBV5-6 | . | TRBJ2-5 | .
TGTGCCAGCTCACCACCGGGACGGACTAATGATCAGCCCCAGCATTTT | CASSPPGRTNDQPQHF | TRBV18 | few | TRBJ1-5 | .
TGTGCCATCAGCATCTTGGACAGGGGCGAGCAGTACTTC | CAISILDRGEQYF | TRBV10-3 | . | TRBJ2-7 | TRBD1
TGTGCCAGCTCAACAGGACTAGCCAGCACAGATACGCAGTATTTT | CASSTGLASTDTQYF | TRBV18 | . | TRBJ2-3 | TRBD2
TGCGCCAGCAGCTCAGTCGGGTCTCCCTACAATGAGCAGTTCTTC | CASSSVGSPYNEQFF | TRBV4-1 | . | TRBJ2-1 | .
TGTGCCAGCAGAAAATCCGGGACAGGGGGCAACGAGCAGTACTTC | CASRKSGTGGNEQYF | TRBV6-5 | . | TRBJ2-7 | TRBD1
TGTGCCTGGAGTGTAGCAGGGCCCTACGAGCAGTACTTC | CAWSVAGPYEQYF | TRBV30 | . | TRBJ2-7 | .
TGTGCCAGCAGTTTCGGGGACAGAGCTAATGAAAAACTGTTTTTT | CASSFGDRANEKLFF | TRBV28 | . | TRBJ1-4 | TRBD1
TGTGCCTGGAAGCGGGGCGGGGAGCAGTACTTC | CAWKRGGEQYF | TRBV30 | . | TRBJ2-7 | TRBD2
TGCGCCAGCAGCTTGGGAGGACTAGCGGGGCAAACCTACGAGCAGTACTTC | CASSLGGLAGQTYEQYF | TRBV5-1 | . | TRBJ2-7 | TRBD2